A single sample is the source of the 7 T cell receptor beta chains below, sequenced in a study of follicular helper T cells after annual influenza vaccination. The time point was: 2015-2016 season, 7 days after influenza vaccination. TCRdb's table, derived via immunoSEQ multiplex PCR, lists solely in-frame clones and lacks some. Of fewer than 8,000 clones detected, approximately 90% appear once; the ten largest clones hold approximately 0.69%. This sample comprised CXCR5+ CD38- circulating T follicular helper cells from blood, obtained 7 days after influenza vaccination. This sample's subset: circulating Tfh, non-naive CD4+CXCR5+PD-1+ (ICOS+CD38+ or ICOS-CD38-). The receptor source for this set is an adult who received the influenza vaccine.

J is TRBJ2-1 and V is TRBV29-1, with D uncertain. CDR1 is SQVTM, CDR2 ANQGSEA, per germline. This CDR3 spans 12 amino acids. V dropped 4 bases and J dropped 8 bases, with 12 bases sitting between them. The CDR3 sequence: CSVGVLVHEQFF. The CDR3 nucleotides read TGCAGCGTTGGGGTCTTGGTTCATGAGCAGTTCTTC.

The chain has TRBV18 and TRBJ1-1; D is undetermined. The ends were cut back, 5 bases at V and 3 bases at J, with 10 bases in the middle. CDR1 and CDR2 (germline): KGHSH, LQKENI. CDR3 size: 13 residues. The CDR3 coding sequence is TGTGCCAGCTCAGCGGACGGAGACACTGAAGCTTTCTTT. This sequence encodes CASSADGDTEAFF.

The chain has TRBV7-2 and TRBJ1-2, with 10 bases fitting TRBD1. The CDR3 extends over 14 amino acids. Germline trimming cut 3 bases from V and 7 bases from J; bases unmatched to any gene: 5. Looked up from germline, CDR1 is SGHTA and CDR2 is FQGNSA. The CDR3 loop reads CASSLTGGAAGYTF. DNA of the CDR3: TGTGCCAGCAGCTTGACAGGGGGCGCGGCTGGCTACACCTTC.

The J gene is TRBJ2-5, the V gene TRBV25-1; maybe TRBD1 (7 bases). The CDR3 sequence is 16 residues long. In germline, CDR1 is MGHDK, CDR2 SYGVNS. Trimming left V 5 bases short and J 6 bases short, with 22 bases between. The chain's CDR3 is CASSSDAPSGGKTQYF. The CDR3 DNA sequence: TGTGCCAGCAGTTCCGACGCACCCTCAGGGGGGAAGACCCAGTACTTC. The full variable domain, rest sourced from reference TRBV25-1 and TRBJ2-5, is EADIYQTPRYLVIGTGKKITLECSQTMGHDKMYWYQQDPGMELHLIHYSYGVNSTEKGDLSSESTVSRIRTEHFPLTLESARPSHTSQYLCASSSDAPSGGKTQYFGPGTRLLVL.

This chain uses TRBV7-8 with TRBJ2-7; 8 positions agree with TRBD1. Germline CDR1 SGHVS, CDR2 FQNEAQ. CDR3 length: 13 residues. Unmatched junction bases numbered 5, after V lost 3 bases and J lost 7 bases. DNA of the CDR3: TGTGCCAGCAGCTTGGACAGGGATCGTGAGCAGTACTTC. Encoded protein: CASSLDRDREQYF.

The chain uses TRBV5-4 and TRBJ2-3, with 10 nucleotides matching TRBD2. Unmatched junction bases numbered 7, after V lost 4 bases and J lost 2 bases. The CDR3 is 16 residues long. The germline CDR1 and CDR2 sequences are SGHNT and YYREEE (reference sequence). CDR3 coding DNA: TGTGCCAGCAGCCCTCGGACTAGCGGATACACAGATACGCAGTATTTT. Protein: CASSPRTSGYTDTQYF.

The chain joins TRBV7-9 to TRBJ2-6, with D unresolved. The CDR3 runs to 15 residues. Germline V gene sequence: CDR1 SEHNR, CDR2 FQNEAQ (reference sequence). V shed 3 bases and J shed 6 bases, with 12 bases lying between them. In DNA, the CDR3 is TGTGCCAGCAGCTTCGGACGCGCACAGGCCAACGTCCTGACTTTC. Protein: CASSFGRAQANVLTF.